Given below is one T cell receptor beta chain in context. The target antigen is unknown. These data come from a study of T cells after yellow fever vaccination. The overall study: Those fractions that held only low numbers of cells were prepared using the SMART-Seq v4 Ultra Low Input RNA kit. General study results and limits: Although most clonotypes did not, a small share appeared in both CD4 and CD8 compartments.

The study made its TCR cDNA through 5'RACE template switching. That step introduced a universal primer site along with UMIs. TCRdb independently ran MiXCR on the 5' RACE reads; one entry per CDR3 protein. Among fewer than 400,000 distinct CDR3 sequences listed, around 10% were seen once. This TCR was recovered from a man younger than 35 who received the YFV17D yellow fever vaccine. Here the sequenced sample was CD4+ T cells sorted from PBMCs, taken 45 days after the yellow fever booster vaccination.

The DNA of the CDR3 is TGTGCCAGCAGCGCACGGGACAGGAACGACGAAAAACTGTTTTTT. It specifies CASSARDRNDEKLFF. The J gene is TRBJ1-4, the V gene TRBV11-1, with TRBD1 matching over 8 bases. The V and J ends lost 5 bases and 8 bases, in that order; junction bases with no gene match: 10. Germline-derived CDR1 and CDR2 are SGHAT and FQDESV (reference sequence). The CDR3 sequence is 15 residues long.